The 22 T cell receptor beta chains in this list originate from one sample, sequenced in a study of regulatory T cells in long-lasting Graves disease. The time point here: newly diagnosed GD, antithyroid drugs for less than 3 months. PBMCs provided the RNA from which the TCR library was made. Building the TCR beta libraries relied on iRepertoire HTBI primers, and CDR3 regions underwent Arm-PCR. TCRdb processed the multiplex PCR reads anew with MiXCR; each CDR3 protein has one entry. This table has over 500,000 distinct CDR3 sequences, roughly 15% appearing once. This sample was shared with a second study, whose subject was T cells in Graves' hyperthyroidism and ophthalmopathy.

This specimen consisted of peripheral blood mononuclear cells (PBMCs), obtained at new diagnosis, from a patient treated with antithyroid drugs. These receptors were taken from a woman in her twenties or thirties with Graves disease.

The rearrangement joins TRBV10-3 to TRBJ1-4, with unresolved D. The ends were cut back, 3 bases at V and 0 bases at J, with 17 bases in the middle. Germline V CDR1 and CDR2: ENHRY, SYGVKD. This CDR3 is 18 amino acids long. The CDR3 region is CAISDNLGIPTTNEKLFF. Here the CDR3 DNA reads TGTGCCATCAGTGATAACCTGGGCATACCAACAACTAATGAAAAACTGTTTTTT.

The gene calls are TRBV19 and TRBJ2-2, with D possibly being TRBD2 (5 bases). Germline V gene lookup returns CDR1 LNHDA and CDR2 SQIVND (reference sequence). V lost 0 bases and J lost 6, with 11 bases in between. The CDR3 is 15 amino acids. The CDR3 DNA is TGTGCCAGTAGTATAGATCACAGCGGATCCGGGGAGCTGTTTTTT. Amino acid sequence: CASSIDHSGSGELFF.

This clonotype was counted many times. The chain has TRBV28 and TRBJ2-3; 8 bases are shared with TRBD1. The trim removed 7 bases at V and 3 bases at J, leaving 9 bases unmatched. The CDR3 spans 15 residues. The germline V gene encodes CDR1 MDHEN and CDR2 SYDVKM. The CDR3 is CASTDRDRNTDTQYF. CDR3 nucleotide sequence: TGTGCCAGCACTGATCGGGACAGGAATACAGATACGCAGTATTTT.

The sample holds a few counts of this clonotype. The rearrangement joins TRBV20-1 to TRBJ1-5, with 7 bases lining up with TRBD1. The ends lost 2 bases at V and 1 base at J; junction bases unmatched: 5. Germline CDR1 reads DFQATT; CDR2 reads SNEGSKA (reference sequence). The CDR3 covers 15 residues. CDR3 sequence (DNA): TGCAGTGCTAGACCCGACAGGGCGAGCAATCAGCCCCAGCATTTT. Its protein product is CSARPDRASNQPQHF.

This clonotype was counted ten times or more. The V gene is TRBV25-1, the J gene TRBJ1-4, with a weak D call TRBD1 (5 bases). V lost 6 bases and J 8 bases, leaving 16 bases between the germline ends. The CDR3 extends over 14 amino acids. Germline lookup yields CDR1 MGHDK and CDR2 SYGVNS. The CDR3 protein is CASRPTGGREKLFF. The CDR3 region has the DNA TGTGCCAGCAGACCCACAGGAGGGCGAGAAAAACTGTTTTTT.

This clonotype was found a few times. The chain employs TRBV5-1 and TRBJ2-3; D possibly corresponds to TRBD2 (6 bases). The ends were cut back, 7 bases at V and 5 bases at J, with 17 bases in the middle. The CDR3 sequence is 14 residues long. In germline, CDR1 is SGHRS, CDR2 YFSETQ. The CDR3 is CASRSASVIDTQYF. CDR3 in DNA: TGCGCCAGCCGGTCAGCTAGCGTGATAGATACGCAGTATTTT.

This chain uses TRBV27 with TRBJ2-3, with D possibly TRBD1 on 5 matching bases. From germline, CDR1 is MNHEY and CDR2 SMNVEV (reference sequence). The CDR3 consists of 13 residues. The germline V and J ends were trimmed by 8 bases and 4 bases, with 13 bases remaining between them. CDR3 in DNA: TGTGCCAGCGGCCTACAGGCTTCAGATACGCAGTATTTT. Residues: CASGLQASDTQYF.

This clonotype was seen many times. CDR3 sequence: CASSPPRTRFYYEQYF. CDR3 sequence (DNA): TGTGCCAGCAGTCCCCCCCGGACTAGGTTCTACTACGAGCAGTACTTC. The rearrangement links TRBV28 to TRBJ2-7, with 7 positions matching TRBD2. Germline trimming cut 5 bases from V and 3 bases from J; bases unmatched to any gene: 13. Germline values: CDR1 MDHEN, CDR2 SYDVKM. The CDR3 spans 16 residues.

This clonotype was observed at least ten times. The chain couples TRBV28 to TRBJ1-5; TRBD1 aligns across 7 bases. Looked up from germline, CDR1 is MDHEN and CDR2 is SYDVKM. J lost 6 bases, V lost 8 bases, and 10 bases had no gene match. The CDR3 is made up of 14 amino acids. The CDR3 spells CASEQGDRGQPQHF. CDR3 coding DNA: TGTGCCAGCGAGCAGGGGGATCGAGGTCAGCCCCAGCATTTT.

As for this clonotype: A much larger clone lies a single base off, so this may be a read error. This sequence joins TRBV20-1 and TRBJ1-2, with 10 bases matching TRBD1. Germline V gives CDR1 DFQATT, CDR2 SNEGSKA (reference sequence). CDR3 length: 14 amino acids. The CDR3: CSASLRDRGSGCTF. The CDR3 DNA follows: TGCAGTGCTTCCCTCCGGGACAGGGGTTCTGGCTGCACCTTC.

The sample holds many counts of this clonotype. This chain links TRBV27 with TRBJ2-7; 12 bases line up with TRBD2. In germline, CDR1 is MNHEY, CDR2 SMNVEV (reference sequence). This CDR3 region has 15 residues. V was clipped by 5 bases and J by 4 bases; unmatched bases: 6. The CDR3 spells CASSPLAGGRYEQYF. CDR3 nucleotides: TGTGCCAGCAGTCCCCTAGCGGGAGGGAGATACGAGCAGTACTTC.

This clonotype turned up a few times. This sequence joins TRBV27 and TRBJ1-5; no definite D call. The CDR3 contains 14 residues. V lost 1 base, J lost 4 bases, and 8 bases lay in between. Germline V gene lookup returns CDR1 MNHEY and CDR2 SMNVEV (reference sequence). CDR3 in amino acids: CASSLLGINQPQHF. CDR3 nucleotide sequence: TGTGCCAGCAGTTTATTGGGTATTAATCAGCCCCAGCATTTT.

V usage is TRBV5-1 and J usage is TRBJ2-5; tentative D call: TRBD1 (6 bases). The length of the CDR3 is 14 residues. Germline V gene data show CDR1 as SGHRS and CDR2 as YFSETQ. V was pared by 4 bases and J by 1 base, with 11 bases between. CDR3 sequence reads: CASSKGGPQETQYF. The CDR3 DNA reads TGCGCCAGCAGCAAAGGGGGACCCCAAGAGACCCAGTACTTC.

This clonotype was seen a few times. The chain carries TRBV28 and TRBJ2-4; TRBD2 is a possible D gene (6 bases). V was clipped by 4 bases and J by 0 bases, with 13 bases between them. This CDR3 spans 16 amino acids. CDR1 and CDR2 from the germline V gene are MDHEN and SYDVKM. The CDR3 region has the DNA TGTGCCAGCAGTTCCGGGACTGTTCTAGCCAAAAACATTCAGTACTTC. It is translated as CASSSGTVLAKNIQYF.

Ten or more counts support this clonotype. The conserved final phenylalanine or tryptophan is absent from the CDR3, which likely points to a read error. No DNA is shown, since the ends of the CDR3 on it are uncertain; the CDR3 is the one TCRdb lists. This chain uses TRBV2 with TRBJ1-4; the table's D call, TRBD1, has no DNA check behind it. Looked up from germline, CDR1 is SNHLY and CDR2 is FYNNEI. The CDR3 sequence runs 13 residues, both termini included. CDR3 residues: CASSEAGLGLMSS.

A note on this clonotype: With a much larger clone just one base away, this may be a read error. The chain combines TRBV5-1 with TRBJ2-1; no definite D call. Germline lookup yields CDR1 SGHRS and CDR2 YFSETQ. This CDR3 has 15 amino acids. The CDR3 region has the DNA TGCGCCAGCAGCTTGGCCTGGGCAGATTACAATGAGCAGTCCTTC. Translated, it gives CASSLAWADYNEQSF.

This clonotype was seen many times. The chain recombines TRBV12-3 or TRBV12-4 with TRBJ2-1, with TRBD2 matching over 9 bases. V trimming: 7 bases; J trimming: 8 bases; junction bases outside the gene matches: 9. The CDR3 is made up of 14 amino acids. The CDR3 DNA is TGTGCCAGCACGACGGGACTAGCTCCCCATGAGCAGTTCTTC. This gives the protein CASTTGLAPHEQFF.

CDR3 sequence reads: CASSLVPATGYTF. The CDR3 DNA reads as TGTGCCAGCAGTTTAGTACCAGCAACTGGCTACACCTTC. The rearrangement uses TRBV28 and TRBJ1-2; D remains unclear. The CDR3 has 13 amino acids. Between the trimmed V and J ends, which lost 2 bases and 7 bases, there was a span of 11 bases. Germline V gene data show CDR1 as MDHEN and CDR2 as SYDVKM.

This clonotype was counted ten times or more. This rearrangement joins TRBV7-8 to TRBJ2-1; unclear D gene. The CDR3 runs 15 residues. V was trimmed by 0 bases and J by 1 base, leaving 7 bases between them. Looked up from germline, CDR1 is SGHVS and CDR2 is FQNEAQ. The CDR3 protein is CASSLAFGSYNEQFF. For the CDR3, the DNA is TGTGCCAGCAGCTTAGCGTTCGGGTCCTACAATGAGCAGTTCTTC.

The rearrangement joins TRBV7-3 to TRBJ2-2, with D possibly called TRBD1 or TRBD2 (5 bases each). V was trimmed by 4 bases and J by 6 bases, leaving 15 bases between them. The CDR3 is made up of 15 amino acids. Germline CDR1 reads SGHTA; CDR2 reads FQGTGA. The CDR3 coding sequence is TGTGCCAGCAGCTGGGGGTCTCCTTCTCCCGGGGAGCTGTTTTTT. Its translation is CASSWGSPSPGELFF.

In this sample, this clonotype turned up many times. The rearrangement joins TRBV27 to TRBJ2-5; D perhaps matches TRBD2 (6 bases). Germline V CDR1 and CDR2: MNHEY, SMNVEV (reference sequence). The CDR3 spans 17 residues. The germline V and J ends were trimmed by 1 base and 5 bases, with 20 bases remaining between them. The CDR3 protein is CASSLFGGVFKSETQYF. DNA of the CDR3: TGTGCCAGCAGTTTATTCGGCGGGGTTTTCAAATCGGAGACCCAGTACTTC.

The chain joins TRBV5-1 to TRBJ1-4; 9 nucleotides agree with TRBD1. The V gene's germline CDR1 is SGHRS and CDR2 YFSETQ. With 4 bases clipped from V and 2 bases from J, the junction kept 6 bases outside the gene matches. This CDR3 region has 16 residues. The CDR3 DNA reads TGCGCCAGCAGCCTACAGGGGGCAGAGACTAATGAAAAACTGTTTTTT. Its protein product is CASSLQGAETNEKLFF.